What follows describes a single TCR beta chain. This clonotype was seen ten or more times. This receptor's antigen is unknown. No much larger clone exists at a distance of one base, and base qualities are not known. This record belongs to a study of CD8 T cells in ankylosing spondylitis (dated by TCRdb to the late 2010s). About the full investigation: To find TCR variants linked to disease, the study profiled T cell receptor beta repertoires in ankylosing spondylitis patients and healthy donors. The full study cohort was made up of approximately 27 ankylosing spondylitis patients and some 100 healthy donors. Peripheral blood was sampled, and synovial fluid was additionally collected from ankylosing spondylitis patients.

What the research found in general, with its limitations: In peripheral blood, the disease-linked clones were found at relatively low frequencies and had a CD8+ phenotype. Some motif variants were previously reported in synovial fluid and blood of reactive arthritis patients, suggesting common disease-initiation mechanisms. A TCR beta motif made up of eight or nine highly homologous amino acid variants appeared to be characteristic of blood from ankylosing spondylitis patients. Significant enrichment of the disease-linked clones was reported in matched synovial fluid samples from ankylosing spondylitis patients.

Sequencer: Illumina HiSeq 2500. Quantitative 5'-RACE with molecular barcodes was the method used to prepare the TCR beta libraries. As for how the authors treated the data: A new computational method based on a probabilistic model of VDJ rearrangement was used to identify disease-linked TCR variants. Through fastp at Q25 and MiXCR, TCRdb rebuilt clones from the public reads, retaining in-frame beta chains. Identical CDR3 protein sequences are pooled into one entry, listed with their most common genes and DNA. For this entry, the V and J calls and clone size follow TCRdb and not the study's own pipeline. This sample holds about 130,000 distinct CDR3 sequences; roughly 6.6% were observed only once. The ten largest clones capture around 12% of the sample. Material: blood, either unsorted or a sorted T cell fraction (not recorded which). The receptor was isolated from a female donor with ankylosing spondylitis or in good health (not recorded which).

The base sequence is TGTGCCACCCGGAACTTAAACTATGGCTACACCTTC. Its amino acids are CATRNLNYGYTF. The chain is assembled from TRBV27 and TRBJ1-2; the D gene is not confidently resolved. The germline V gene (reference sequence) specifies MNHEY as CDR1 and SMNVEV as CDR2. The CDR3 runs 12 amino acids, cysteine and phenylalanine included. Only the CDR3 DNA stays, 36 bases, in frame from base 1. The junction carries 11 bases between V and J, which are trimmed by 10 bases and 2 bases respectively.